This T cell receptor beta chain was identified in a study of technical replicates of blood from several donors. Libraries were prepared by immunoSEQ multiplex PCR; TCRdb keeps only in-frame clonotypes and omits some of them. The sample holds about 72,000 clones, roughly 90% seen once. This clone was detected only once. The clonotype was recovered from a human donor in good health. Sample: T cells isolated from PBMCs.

The CDR3: CASSLGGLYEQYF. In nucleotides, the CDR3 is TGTGCCAGCAGCCTGGGGGGGCTGTACGAGCAGTACTTC. The chain uses TRBV28 and TRBJ2-7; possible D gene TRBD2, 7 bases. V shed 6 bases and J shed 4 bases, with 13 bases lying between them. CDR3 length: 13 residues. Germline V gene data show CDR1 as MDHEN and CDR2 as SYDVKM. The variable domain in full, with the rest retrieved from reference TRBV28 and TRBJ2-7, is DVKVTQSSRYLVKRTGEKVFLECVQDMDHENMFWYRQDPGLGLRLIYFSYDVKMKEKGDIPEGYSVSREKKERFSLILESASTNQTSMYLCASSLGGLYEQYFGPGTRLTVT.